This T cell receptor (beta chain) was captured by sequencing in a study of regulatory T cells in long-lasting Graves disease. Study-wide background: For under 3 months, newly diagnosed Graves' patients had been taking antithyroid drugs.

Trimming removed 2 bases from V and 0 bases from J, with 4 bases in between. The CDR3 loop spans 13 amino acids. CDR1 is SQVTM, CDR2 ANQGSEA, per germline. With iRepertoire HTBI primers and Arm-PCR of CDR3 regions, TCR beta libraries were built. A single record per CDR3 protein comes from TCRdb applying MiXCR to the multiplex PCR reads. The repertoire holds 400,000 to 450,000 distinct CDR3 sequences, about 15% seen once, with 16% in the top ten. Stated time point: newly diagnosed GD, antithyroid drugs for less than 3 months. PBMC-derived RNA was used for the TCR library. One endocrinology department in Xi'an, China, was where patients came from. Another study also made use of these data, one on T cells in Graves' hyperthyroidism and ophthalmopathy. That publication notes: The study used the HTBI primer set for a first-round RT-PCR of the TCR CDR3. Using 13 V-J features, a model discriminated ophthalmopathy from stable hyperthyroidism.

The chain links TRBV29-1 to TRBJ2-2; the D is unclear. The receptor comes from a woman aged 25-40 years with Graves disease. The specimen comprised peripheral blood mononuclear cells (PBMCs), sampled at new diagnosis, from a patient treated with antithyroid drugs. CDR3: CSVETANTGELFF. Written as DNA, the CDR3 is TGCAGCGTTGAAACAGCGAACACCGGGGAGCTGTTTTTT.